This T cell receptor beta chain was retrieved from a study of cytomegalovirus exposure and HLA in healthy donors. Vbeta (60) and Jbeta (13) primers were used in the PCR. The method was immunoSEQ multiplex PCR; TCRdb's version includes in-frame clones alone and lacks a portion of them. The data contain roughly 43,000 clones, around 77% of them singletons. There are 14 residues in the CDR3. This receptor was identified in a man aged 25-40 years in good health and CMV-seronegative. The genes are TRBV12-1 and TRBJ2-7; TRBD1, the table's D call, was not compared with the DNA. TRBV12-1 is termed a pseudogene. The sample comprised PBMCs. CDR3 region: CASSPTALGHEQYF. CDR3 sequence (DNA): TGTGCCAGCAGCCCGACAGCCCTTGGGCACGAGCAGTACTTC.